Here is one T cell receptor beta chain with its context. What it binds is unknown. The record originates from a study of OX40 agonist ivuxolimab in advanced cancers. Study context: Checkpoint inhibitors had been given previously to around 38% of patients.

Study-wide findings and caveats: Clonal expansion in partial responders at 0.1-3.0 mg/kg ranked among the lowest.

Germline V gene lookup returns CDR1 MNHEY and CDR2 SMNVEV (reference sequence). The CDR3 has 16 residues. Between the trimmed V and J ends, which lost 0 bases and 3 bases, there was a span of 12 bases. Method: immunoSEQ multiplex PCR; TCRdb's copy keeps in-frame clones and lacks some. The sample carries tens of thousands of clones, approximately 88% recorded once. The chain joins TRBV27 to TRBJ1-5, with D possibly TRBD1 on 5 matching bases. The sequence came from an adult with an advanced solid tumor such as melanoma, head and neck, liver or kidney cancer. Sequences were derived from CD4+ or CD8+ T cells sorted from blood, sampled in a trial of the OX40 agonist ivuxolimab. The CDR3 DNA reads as TGTGCCAGCAGTTTATCCCCCCCAGGGTACAATCAGCCCCAGCATTTT. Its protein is CASSLSPPGYNQPQHF.